The clone carrying this TCR beta chain was picked up a small number of times. No antigen is known for it. Populations isolated by sorting all had purity greater than 95%. Every isolated RNA sample was fully reverse transcribed, so sequencing captured expressed TCRB transcripts. Clones were sequenced by immunoSEQ multiplex PCR, and TCRdb holds only the in-frame ones, with some missing. The repertoire holds a few hundred thousand clones, with approximately 15% as singletons. This sample was taken from a study of beta chain features in type 1 diabetes. Overall study context: When patients were set against healthy donors, age, gender and cell yields were similar.

Trimming removed 0 bases from V and 6 bases from J, with 9 bases in between. The CDR3 is 13 residues long. Germline loops: CDR1 GTSNPN, CDR2 SVGIG (reference sequence). Broader study findings: Whether HLA type influences TCRB rearrangement remained unresolved here.

The sequenced sample consisted of naive CD4+ T cells from blood. The TCR was taken from a man aged 25 to 40 in good health. The J gene is TRBJ1-5, the V gene TRBV30; no definite D call. The CDR3 coding sequence is TGTGCCTGGAGTGTAGAGGGAAGTCAGCCCCAGCATTTT. Protein sequence: CAWSVEGSQPQHF.